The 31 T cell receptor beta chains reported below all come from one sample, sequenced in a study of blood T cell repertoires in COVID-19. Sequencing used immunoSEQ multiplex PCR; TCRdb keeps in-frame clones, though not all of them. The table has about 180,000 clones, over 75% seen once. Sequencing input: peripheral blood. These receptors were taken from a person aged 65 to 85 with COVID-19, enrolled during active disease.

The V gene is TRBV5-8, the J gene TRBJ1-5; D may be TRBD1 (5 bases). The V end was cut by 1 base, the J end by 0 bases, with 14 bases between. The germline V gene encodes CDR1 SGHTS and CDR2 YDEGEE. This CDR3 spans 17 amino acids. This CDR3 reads CASSLYLRVYSNQPQHF. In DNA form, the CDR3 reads TGTGCCAGCAGCTTGTATCTCAGGGTCTATAGCAATCAGCCCCAGCATTTT.

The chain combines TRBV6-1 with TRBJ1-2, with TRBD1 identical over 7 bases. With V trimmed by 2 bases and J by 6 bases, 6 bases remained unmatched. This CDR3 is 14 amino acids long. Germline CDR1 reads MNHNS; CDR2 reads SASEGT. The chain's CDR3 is CASSEITGVDGYTF. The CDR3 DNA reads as TGTGCCAGCAGTGAAATTACAGGGGTTGATGGCTACACCTTC.

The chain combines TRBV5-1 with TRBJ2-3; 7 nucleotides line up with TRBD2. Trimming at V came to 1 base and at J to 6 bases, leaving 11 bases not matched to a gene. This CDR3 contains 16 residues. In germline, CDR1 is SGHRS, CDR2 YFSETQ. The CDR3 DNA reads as TGCGCCAGCAGCTTGTCGGGGGGTCGTTGGTCGGATACGCAGTATTTT. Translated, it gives CASSLSGGRWSDTQYF. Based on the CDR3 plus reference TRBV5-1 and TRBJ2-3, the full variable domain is KAGVTQTPRYLIKTRGQQVTLSCSPISGHRSVSWYQQTPGQGLQFLFEYFSETQRNKGNFPGRFSGRQFSNSRSEMNVSTLELGDSALYLCASSLSGGRWSDTQYFGPGTRLTVL.

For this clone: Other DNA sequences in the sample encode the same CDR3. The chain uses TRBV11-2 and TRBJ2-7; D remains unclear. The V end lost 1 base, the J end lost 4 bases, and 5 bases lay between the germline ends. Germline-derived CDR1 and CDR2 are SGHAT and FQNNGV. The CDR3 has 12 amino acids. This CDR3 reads CASSLAGYEQYF. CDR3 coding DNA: TGTGCCAGCAGCTTAGCCGGTTACGAGCAGTACTTC.

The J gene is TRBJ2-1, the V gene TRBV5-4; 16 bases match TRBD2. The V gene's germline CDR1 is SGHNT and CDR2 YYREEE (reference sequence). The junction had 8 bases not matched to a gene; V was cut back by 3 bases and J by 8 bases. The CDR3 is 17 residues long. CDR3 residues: CASSSGTSGRAKDEQFF. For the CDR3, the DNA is TGTGCCAGCAGCTCCGGGACTAGCGGGAGGGCCAAAGATGAGCAGTTCTTC.

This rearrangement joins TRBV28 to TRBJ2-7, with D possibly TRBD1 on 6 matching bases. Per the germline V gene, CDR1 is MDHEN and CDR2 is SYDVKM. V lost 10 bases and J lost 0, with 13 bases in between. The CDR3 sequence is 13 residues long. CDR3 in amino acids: CATQGYNSYEQYF. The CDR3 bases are TGTGCCACCCAGGGGTACAACTCCTACGAGCAGTACTTC.

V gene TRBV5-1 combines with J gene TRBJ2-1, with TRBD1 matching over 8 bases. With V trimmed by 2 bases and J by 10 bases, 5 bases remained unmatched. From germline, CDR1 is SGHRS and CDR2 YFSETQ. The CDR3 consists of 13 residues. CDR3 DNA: TGCGCCAGCAGCTTACCAGGGGGCGCGGAGCAGTTCTTC. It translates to CASSLPGGAEQFF.

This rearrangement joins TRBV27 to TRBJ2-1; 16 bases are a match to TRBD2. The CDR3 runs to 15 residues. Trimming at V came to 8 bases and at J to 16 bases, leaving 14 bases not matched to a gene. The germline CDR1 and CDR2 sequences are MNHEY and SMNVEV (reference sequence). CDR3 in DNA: TGTGCCAGCCAAGGGGGGACTAGCGGGAGGGCCCGATCCTTCTTC. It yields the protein CASQGGTSGRARSFF.

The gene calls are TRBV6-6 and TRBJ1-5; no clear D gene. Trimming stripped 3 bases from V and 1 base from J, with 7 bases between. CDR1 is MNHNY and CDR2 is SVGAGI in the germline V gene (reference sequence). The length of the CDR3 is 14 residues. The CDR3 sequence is CASSYRESNQPQHF. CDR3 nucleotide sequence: TGTGCCAGCAGTTATCGGGAGAGCAATCAGCCCCAGCATTTT.

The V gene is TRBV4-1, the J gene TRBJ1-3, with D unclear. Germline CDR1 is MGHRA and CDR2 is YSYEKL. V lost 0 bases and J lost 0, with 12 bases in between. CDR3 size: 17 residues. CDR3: CASSQDLLYSSGNTIYF. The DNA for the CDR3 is TGCGCCAGCAGCCAAGACCTCCTATACTCCTCTGGAAACACCATATATTTT.

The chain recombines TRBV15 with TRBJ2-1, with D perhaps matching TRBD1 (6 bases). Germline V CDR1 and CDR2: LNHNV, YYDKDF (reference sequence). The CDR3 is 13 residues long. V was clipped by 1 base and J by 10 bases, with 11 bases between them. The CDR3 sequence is CATSRARTGEQFF. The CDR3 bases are TGTGCCACCAGCAGAGCCCGAACAGGGGAGCAGTTCTTC.

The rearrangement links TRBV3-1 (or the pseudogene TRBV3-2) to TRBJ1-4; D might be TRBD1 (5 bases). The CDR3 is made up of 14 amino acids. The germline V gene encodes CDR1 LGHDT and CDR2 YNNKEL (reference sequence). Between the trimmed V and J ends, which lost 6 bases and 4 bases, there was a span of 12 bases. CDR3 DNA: TGTGCCAGCAGTGATCGGGGGGGTAATGAAAAACTGTTTTTT. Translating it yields CASSDRGGNEKLFF.

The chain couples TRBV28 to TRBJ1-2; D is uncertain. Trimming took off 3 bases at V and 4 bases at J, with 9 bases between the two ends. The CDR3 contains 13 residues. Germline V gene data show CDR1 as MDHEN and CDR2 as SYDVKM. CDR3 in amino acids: CASSLGGGYGYTF. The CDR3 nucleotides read TGTGCCAGCAGTTTGGGTGGAGGCTATGGCTACACCTTC.

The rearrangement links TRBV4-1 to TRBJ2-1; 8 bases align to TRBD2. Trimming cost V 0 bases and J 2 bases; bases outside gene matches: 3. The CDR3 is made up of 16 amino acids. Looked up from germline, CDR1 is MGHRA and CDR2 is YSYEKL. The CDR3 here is CASSQEWTSTYNEQFF. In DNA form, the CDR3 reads TGCGCCAGCAGCCAAGAATGGACTAGCACCTACAATGAGCAGTTCTTC.

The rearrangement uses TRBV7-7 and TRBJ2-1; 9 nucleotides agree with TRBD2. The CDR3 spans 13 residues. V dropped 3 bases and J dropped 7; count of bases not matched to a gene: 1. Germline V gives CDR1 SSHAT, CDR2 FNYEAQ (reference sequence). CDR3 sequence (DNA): TGTGCCAGCAGCTTCAGCGGGGGGAATGAGCAGTTCTTC. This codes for CASSFSGGNEQFF.

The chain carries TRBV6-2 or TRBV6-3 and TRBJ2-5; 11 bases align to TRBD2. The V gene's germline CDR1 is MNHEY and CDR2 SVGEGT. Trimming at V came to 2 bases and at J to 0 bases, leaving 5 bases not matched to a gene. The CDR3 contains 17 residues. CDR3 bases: TGTGCCAGCAGTTACAGGGCTAGCGGGAGGCACCAAGAGACCCAGTACTTC. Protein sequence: CASSYRASGRHQETQYF.

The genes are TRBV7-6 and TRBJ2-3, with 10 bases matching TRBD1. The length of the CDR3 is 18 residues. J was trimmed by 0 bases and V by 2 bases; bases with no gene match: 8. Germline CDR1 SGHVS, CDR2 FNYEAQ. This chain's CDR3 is CASSLFGTGAFSTDTQYF. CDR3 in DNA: TGTGCCAGCAGCTTATTTGGGACAGGGGCCTTTAGCACAGATACGCAGTATTTT.

The CDR3 is CASSYSGTGGYEQYF. CDR3 DNA sequence: TGTGCCAGCAGCTATTCCGGGACAGGGGGCTACGAGCAGTACTTC. V and J are TRBV7-9 and TRBJ2-7; TRBD1 matches at 11 bases. This CDR3 is built from 15 residues. Losses at the gene ends were 4 bases for V and 3 bases for J; bases not matched to a gene: 5. The germline CDR1 and CDR2 sequences are SEHNR and FQNEAQ (reference sequence). Based on the CDR3 plus reference TRBV7-9 and TRBJ2-7, the full variable domain is DTGVSQNPRHKITKRGQNVTFRCDPISEHNRLYWYRQTLGQGPEFLTYFQNEAQLEKSRLLSDRFSAERPKGSFSTLEIQRTEQGDSAMYLCASSYSGTGGYEQYFGPGTRLTVT.

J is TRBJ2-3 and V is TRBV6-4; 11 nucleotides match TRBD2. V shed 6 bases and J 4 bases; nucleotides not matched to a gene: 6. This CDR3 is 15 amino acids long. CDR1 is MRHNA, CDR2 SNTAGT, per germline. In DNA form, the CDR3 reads TGTGCCAGCAGCTATAGCGGGGGGGCCTCAGATACGCAGTATTTT. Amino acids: CASSYSGGASDTQYF.

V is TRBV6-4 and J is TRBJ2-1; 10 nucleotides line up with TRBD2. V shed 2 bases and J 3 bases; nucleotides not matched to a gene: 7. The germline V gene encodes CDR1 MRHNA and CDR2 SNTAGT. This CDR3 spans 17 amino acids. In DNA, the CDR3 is TGTGCCAGCAGTGACACAGGCTTAGCGGGGGGCTACAATGAGCAGTTCTTC. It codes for CASSDTGLAGGYNEQFF.

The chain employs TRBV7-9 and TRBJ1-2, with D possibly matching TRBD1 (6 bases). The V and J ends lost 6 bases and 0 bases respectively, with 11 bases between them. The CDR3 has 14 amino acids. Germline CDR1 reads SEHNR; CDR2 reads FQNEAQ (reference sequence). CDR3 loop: CASSREGANYGYTF. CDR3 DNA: TGTGCCAGCAGTCGGGAGGGGGCTAACTATGGCTACACCTTC.

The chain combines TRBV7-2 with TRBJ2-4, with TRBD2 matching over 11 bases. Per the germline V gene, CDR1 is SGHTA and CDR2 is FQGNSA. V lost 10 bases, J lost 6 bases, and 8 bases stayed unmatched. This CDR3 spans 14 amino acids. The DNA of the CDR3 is TGTGCCATTACTAGCGGGAGTACCGGAAACATTCAGTACTTC. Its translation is CAITSGSTGNIQYF.

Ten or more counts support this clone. The CDR3 region has the DNA TGTGCCAGCAGCTTAAGCTCGGGGTCGAACCTCGAGCAGTACTTC. It specifies CASSLSSGSNLEQYF. This chain joins TRBV7-2 and TRBJ2-7; the D gene is possibly TRBD2 (5 bases). Looked up from germline, CDR1 is SGHTA and CDR2 is FQGNSA. The CDR3 length is 15 residues. V was pared by 2 bases and J by 6 bases, with 17 bases between.

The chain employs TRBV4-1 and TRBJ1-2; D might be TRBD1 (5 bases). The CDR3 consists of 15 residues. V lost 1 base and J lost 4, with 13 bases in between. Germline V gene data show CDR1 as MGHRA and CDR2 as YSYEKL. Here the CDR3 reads CASSQGTGSLYGYTF. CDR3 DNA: TGCGCCAGCAGCCAAGGCACAGGTTCCCTCTATGGCTACACCTTC.

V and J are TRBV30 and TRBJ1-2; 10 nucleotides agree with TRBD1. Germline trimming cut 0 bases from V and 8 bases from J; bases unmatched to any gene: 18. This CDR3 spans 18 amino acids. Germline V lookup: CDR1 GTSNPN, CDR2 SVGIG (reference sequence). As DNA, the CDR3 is TGTGCCTGGAGTGTAGGGGCTTCGGGACAGGGGACGAGCGGAGGCTACACCTTC. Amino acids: CAWSVGASGQGTSGGYTF.

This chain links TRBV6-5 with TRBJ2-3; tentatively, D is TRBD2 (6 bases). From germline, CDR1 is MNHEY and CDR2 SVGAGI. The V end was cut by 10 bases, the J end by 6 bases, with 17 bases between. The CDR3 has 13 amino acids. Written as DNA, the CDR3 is TGTGCCACCGGGGGATCCGTTCTGGATACGCAGTATTTT. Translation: CATGGSVLDTQYF.

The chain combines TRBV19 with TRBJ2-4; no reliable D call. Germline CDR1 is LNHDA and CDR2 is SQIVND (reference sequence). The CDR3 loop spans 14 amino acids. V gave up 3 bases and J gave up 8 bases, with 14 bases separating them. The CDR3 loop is CASSIGGLADIQYF. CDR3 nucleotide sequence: TGTGCCAGTAGTATCGGCGGATTAGCTGACATTCAGTACTTC.

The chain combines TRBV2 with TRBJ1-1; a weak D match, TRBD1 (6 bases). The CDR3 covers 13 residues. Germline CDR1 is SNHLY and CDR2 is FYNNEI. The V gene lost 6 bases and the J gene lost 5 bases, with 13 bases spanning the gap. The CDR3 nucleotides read TGTGCCAGCAGGCAGGGAGGGGGTACTGAAGCTTTCTTT. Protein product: CASRQGGGTEAFF.

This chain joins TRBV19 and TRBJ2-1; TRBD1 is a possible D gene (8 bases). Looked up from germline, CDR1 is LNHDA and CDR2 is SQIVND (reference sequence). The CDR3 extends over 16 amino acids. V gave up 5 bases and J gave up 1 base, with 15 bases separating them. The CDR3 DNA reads TGTGCCAGTAGTTCCCAACAGGGGGGGTCCTACAATGAGCAGTTCTTC. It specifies CASSSQQGGSYNEQFF.

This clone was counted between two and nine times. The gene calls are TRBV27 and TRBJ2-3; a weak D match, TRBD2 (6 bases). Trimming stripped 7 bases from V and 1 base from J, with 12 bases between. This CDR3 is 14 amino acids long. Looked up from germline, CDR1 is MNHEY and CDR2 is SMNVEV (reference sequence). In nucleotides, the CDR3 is TGTGCCAGCAAGTTAGGCGGGGGCACAGATACGCAGTATTTT. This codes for CASKLGGGTDTQYF.

CDR3 region: CASSMDGNIQYF. The DNA for the CDR3 is TGCGCCAGCAGCATGGACGGAAACATTCAGTACTTC. The chain couples TRBV5-1 to TRBJ2-4; no firm D call. Per the germline V gene, CDR1 is SGHRS and CDR2 is YFSETQ. This CDR3 has 12 residues. V was pared by 4 bases and J by 6 bases, with 8 bases between.